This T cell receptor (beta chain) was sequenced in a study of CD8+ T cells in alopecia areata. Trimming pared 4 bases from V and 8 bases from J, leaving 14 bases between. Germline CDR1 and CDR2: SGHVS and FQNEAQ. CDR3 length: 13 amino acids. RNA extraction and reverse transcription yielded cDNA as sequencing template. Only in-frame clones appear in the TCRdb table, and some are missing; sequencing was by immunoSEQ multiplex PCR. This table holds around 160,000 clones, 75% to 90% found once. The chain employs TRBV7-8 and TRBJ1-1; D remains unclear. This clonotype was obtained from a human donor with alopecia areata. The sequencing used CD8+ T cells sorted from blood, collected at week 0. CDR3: CASSSEGGSEAFF. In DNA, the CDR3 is TGTGCCAGCAGCTCTGAAGGAGGCTCGGAAGCTTTCTTT.